Below are 20 T cell receptor beta chains sequenced from a single sample in a study of T cells in Graves' hyperthyroidism and ophthalmopathy. RNA transcripts yielded amplified TCR beta CDR3 regions. The HTBI primer set served for first-round RT-PCR of the TCR CDR3. MiXCR, run by TCRdb on the multiplex PCR reads, gives a single entry per CDR3 protein. Among hundreds of thousands of distinct CDR3 sequences listed, about 15% were seen once. The sample taken for sequencing was blood. Receptor source: a woman aged 25 to 39 with Graves' hyperthyroidism that later progressed to Graves' ophthalmopathy.

This clonotype appeared many times. Here the CDR3 DNA reads TGTGCCAGCAGCGTAGGAGGAGATACGCAGTATTTT. This codes for CASSVGGDTQYF. The chain carries TRBV9 and TRBJ2-3; D not resolved. The V and J ends lost 0 bases and 5 bases respectively, with 4 bases between them. Germline lookup yields CDR1 SGDLS and CDR2 YYNGEE. CDR3 length: 12 residues.

V gene TRBV24-1 combines with J gene TRBJ2-1; TRBD2 aligns across 7 bases. The CDR3 sequence is 16 residues long. The germline V gene has CDR1 KGHDR and CDR2 SFDVKD. J was trimmed by 2 bases and V by 2 bases; bases with no gene match: 5. Here the CDR3 DNA reads TGTGCCACCAGTGATTCAGCGGGGCATACCTACAATGAGCAGTTCTTC. Amino acid sequence: CATSDSAGHTYNEQFF.

V and J are TRBV7-3 and TRBJ1-1; tentatively, D is TRBD1 (6 bases). Germline V gives CDR1 SGHTA, CDR2 FQGTGA. Trimming took off 5 bases at V and 4 bases at J, with 17 bases between the two ends. CDR3 length equals 15 residues. The CDR3 DNA follows: TGTGCCAGCAGCAAAACAGGGCAGGGAGCCACTGAAGCTTTCTTT. This gives the protein CASSKTGQGATEAFF.

In its sample, this clonotype was seen many times. The rearrangement links TRBV2 to TRBJ2-7; D gene unclear. This CDR3 spans 12 amino acids. Germline V gives CDR1 SNHLY, CDR2 FYNNEI. With 6 bases removed from V and 0 bases from J, the gap between germline ends came to 6 bases. DNA for the CDR3: TGTGCCAGCAGGTGGAGCTCCTACGAGCAGTACTTC. Its protein product is CASRWSSYEQYF.

This chain connects TRBV3-1 to TRBJ2-5; 8 positions agree with TRBD1. Germline V gene sequence: CDR1 LGHDT, CDR2 YNNKEL (reference sequence). V lost 5 bases and J lost 3; bases outside the gene matches: 5. The CDR3 has 14 amino acids. The CDR3 coding sequence is TGTGCCAGCAGCTATACAGGGGGAAAAGAGACCCAGTACTTC. Protein: CASSYTGGKETQYF.

Note on this clonotype: This could be a read error, since a much larger clone is one nucleotide away. This rearrangement joins TRBV30 to TRBJ2-2; the D gene is possibly TRBD2 (6 bases). The germline V gene has CDR1 GTSNPN and CDR2 SVGIG (reference sequence). Trimming cost V 4 bases and J 7 bases, with 13 bases left between them. The length of the CDR3 is 13 residues. The DNA for the CDR3 is TGTGCCTGGACTCTGGCGGGAATCGGGGAGCTGTTTTTT. Protein sequence: CAWTLAGIGELFF.

This clonotype was recorded many times. At one boundary the junction diverges from the germline segment, which might be a read error. V gene TRBV7-3 combines with J gene TRBJ2-1; D remains unclear. CDR1 is SGHTA, CDR2 FQGTGA, per germline. The CDR3 runs 16 residues. The CDR3 bases are TGTGCCAGCAGCTTGTCAGCCCCGAGCTCCTACAATGGGCAGTTCTTC. Translating gives CASSLSAPSSYNGQFF.

This clonotype was counted at least ten times. The chain couples TRBV12-3 or TRBV12-4 to TRBJ2-7; D is uncertain. V lost 3 bases, J lost 2 bases, and 8 bases lay in between. There are 13 residues in the CDR3. CDR3: CASSFGTTYEQYF. The CDR3 DNA is TGTGCCAGCAGTTTCGGCACCACCTACGAGCAGTACTTC.

The chain combines TRBV4-1 with TRBJ2-3, with 12 nucleotides matching TRBD2. V shed 6 bases, J shed 5 bases, and the junction held 18 bases outside the gene matches. CDR1 is MGHRA, CDR2 YSYEKL, per germline. The CDR3 loop spans 19 amino acids. The CDR3 region is CASRHTGLAGGLDGDTQYF. The CDR3 coding sequence is TGCGCCAGCAGACATACCGGGCTAGCGGGAGGGCTCGACGGAGATACGCAGTATTTT.

This clonotype was seen many times. The chain carries TRBV24-1 and TRBJ2-7; D might be TRBD1 (6 bases). Germline V gene lookup returns CDR1 KGHDR and CDR2 SFDVKD. CDR3 length: 18 amino acids. V lost 2 bases, J lost 0 bases, and 19 bases lay in between. CDR3 in DNA: TGTGCCACCAGTGATTCCCAACGACAGGCGCCTAACTCCTACGAGCAGTACTTC. This gives the protein CATSDSQRQAPNSYEQYF.

In its sample, this clonotype was seen many times. For the CDR3, the DNA is TGTGCCACCAGTGATTTAGGGACTAGCGGACTACGAGAGACCCAGTACTTC. Encoded protein: CATSDLGTSGLRETQYF. The V gene is TRBV24-1, the J gene TRBJ2-5; 11 bases map to TRBD2. V shed 1 base, J shed 4 bases, and the junction held 7 bases outside the gene matches. Germline lookup yields CDR1 KGHDR and CDR2 SFDVKD. This CDR3 spans 17 amino acids.

This chain connects TRBV6-2 or TRBV6-3 to TRBJ2-3, with a weak D call TRBD1 (6 bases). The V end lost 7 bases, the J end lost 4 bases, and 9 bases lay between the germline ends. This CDR3 contains 12 residues. Germline assignment: CDR1 MNHEY and CDR2 SVGEGT. The CDR3 sequence: CASIGQSDTQYF. Written as DNA, the CDR3 is TGTGCCAGCATCGGACAGTCAGATACGCAGTATTTT.

This clonotype was detected ten times or more. V gene TRBV28 combines with J gene TRBJ2-7; no firm D call. Trimming took off 10 bases at V and 0 bases at J, with 10 bases between the two ends. The germline CDR1 and CDR2 sequences are MDHEN and SYDVKM. The CDR3 sequence is 12 residues long. In nucleotides, the CDR3 is TGTGCCATTCCCGTGGTCTCCTACGAGCAGTACTTC. This gives the protein CAIPVVSYEQYF.

The table lists this clonotype with many counts. The V call is TRBV7-3, the J call TRBJ2-1; 10 bases align to TRBD2. With V trimmed by 4 bases and J by 3 bases, 6 bases remained unmatched. The CDR3 sequence is 16 residues long. CDR1 SGHTA and CDR2 FQGTGA come from the germline V gene. CDR3 sequence reads: CASSYSSSGSYNEQFF. In DNA form, the CDR3 reads TGTGCCAGCAGCTACTCCTCTAGCGGGAGCTACAATGAGCAGTTCTTC.

V and J are TRBV25-1 and TRBJ2-7; D remains ambiguous. The CDR3 is 15 amino acids. Germline V lookup: CDR1 MGHDK, CDR2 SYGVNS. The germline V and J ends were trimmed by 1 base and 3 bases, with 13 bases remaining between them. CDR3 amino acids: CASSESNGPDYEQYF. CDR3 DNA: TGTGCCAGCAGTGAATCGAACGGACCAGACTACGAGCAGTACTTC.

This clonotype has at least ten counts. The chain links TRBV28 to TRBJ2-7; 8 bases align to TRBD2. Unmatched junction bases numbered 8, after V lost 3 bases and J lost 7 bases. The CDR3 covers 14 residues. The germline CDR1 and CDR2 sequences are MDHEN and SYDVKM. CDR3 sequence: CASSLGGRPEEQYF. CDR3 sequence (DNA): TGTGCCAGCAGTTTGGGCGGGAGGCCTGAAGAGCAGTACTTC.

The sample holds a few counts of this clonotype. The chain recombines TRBV27 with TRBJ2-3, with 8 bases identical to TRBD1. CDR1 and CDR2 from the germline V gene are MNHEY and SMNVEV (reference sequence). CDR3 length equals 16 residues. The trim removed 0 bases at V and 1 base at J, leaving 3 bases unmatched. The CDR3 nucleotides are TGTGCCAGCAGTTTATCTGCGGACAGGGGCACAGATACGCAGTATTTT. It is translated as CASSLSADRGTDTQYF.

V gene TRBV10-3 combines with J gene TRBJ1-1; 8 nucleotides align to TRBD1. The CDR3 loop spans 18 amino acids. J lost 0 bases, V lost 3 bases, and 12 bases had no gene match. From germline, CDR1 is ENHRY and CDR2 SYGVKD. This CDR3 reads CAISDFLRTGRMNTEAFF. DNA of the CDR3: TGTGCCATCAGTGATTTCTTAAGGACAGGGAGGATGAACACTGAAGCTTTCTTT.

Ten or more counts support this clonotype. This sequence joins TRBV11-2 and TRBJ1-1, with D tentatively TRBD1 (5 bases). CDR1 and CDR2 (germline): SGHAT, FQNNGV. Trimming took 0 bases from V and 10 from J, leaving 12 bases between them. The CDR3 spans 13 residues. As DNA, the CDR3 is TGTGCCAGCAGCTTAGAGCAGGGTCGTATAGCTTTCTTT. Translated, it gives CASSLEQGRIAFF.

Many counts were recorded for this clonotype. This sequence joins TRBV7-8 and TRBJ1-1; D remains ambiguous. Per the germline V gene, CDR1 is SGHVS and CDR2 is FQNEAQ. The V end lost 5 bases, the J end lost 8 bases, and 12 bases lay between the germline ends. There are 12 residues in the CDR3. The CDR3 here is CASSNPPGEAFF. The CDR3 DNA follows: TGTGCCAGCAGCAACCCCCCTGGGGAAGCTTTCTTT.